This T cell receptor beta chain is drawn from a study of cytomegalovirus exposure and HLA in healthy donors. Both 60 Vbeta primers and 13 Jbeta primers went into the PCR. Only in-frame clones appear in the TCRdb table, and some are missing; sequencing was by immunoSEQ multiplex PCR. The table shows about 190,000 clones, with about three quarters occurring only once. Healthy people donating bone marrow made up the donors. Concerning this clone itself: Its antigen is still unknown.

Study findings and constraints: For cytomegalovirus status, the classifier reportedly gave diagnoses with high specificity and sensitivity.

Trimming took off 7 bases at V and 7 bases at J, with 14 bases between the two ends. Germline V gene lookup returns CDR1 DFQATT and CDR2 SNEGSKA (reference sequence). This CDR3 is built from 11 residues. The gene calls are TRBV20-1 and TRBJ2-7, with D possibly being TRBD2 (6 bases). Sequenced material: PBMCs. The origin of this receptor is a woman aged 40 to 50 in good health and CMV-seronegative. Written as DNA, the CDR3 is TGCAGTGTCTTCAAACGGGAGGAGCAGTACTTC. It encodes CSVFKREEQYF.